This TCR beta chain was recovered during a study of PD-1 blockade in classical Hodgkin lymphoma. As to this clone: As yet, its antigen is unknown.

Whole-study results and caveats: By C4D1 there was a significant rise in CD4+ TCR diversity but not in CD8+ TCR diversity.

In germline, CDR1 is MDHEN, CDR2 SYDVKM. Trimming removed 1 base from V and 8 bases from J, with 14 bases in between. The CDR3 contains 14 residues. The time point here: cycle 4 day 1 (C4D1), after five to seven weeks of nivolumab. Every patient experienced relapse after autologous stem cell transplantation, and brentuximab vedotin exposure varied. Sequencing used immunoSEQ multiplex PCR; TCRdb keeps in-frame clones, though not all of them. The sample contains about 32,000 clones, about four fifths of which appear only once. V is TRBV28 and J is TRBJ1-1; D is possibly TRBD1 (5 bases). This TCR came from a human donor with classical Hodgkin lymphoma. Here the sequenced sample was peripheral blood mononuclear cells (PBMCs), taken before the fourth cycle of nivolumab. The CDR3 DNA reads TGTGCCAGCAGTTTATTGGGGCGGGAGGTAGAAGCTTTCTTT. This gives the protein CASSLLGREVEAFF.